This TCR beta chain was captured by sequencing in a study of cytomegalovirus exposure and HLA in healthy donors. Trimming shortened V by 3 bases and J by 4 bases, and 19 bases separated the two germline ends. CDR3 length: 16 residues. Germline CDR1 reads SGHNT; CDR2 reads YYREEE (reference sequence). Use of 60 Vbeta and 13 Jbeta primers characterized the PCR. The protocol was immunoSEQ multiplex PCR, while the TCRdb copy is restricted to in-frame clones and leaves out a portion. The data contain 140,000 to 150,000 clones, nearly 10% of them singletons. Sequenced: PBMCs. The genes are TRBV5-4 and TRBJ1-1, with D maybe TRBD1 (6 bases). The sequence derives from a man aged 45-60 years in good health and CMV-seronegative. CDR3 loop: CASSSLKQGAGTEAFF. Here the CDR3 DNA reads TGTGCCAGCAGCTCCCTAAAACAGGGCGCGGGCACTGAAGCTTTCTTT. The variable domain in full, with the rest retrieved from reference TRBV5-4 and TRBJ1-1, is ETGVTQSPTHLIKTRGQQVTLRCSSQSGHNTVSWYQQALGQGPQFIFQYYREEENGRGNFPPRFSGLQFPNYSSELNVNALELDDSALYLCASSSLKQGAGTEAFFGQGTRLTVV.